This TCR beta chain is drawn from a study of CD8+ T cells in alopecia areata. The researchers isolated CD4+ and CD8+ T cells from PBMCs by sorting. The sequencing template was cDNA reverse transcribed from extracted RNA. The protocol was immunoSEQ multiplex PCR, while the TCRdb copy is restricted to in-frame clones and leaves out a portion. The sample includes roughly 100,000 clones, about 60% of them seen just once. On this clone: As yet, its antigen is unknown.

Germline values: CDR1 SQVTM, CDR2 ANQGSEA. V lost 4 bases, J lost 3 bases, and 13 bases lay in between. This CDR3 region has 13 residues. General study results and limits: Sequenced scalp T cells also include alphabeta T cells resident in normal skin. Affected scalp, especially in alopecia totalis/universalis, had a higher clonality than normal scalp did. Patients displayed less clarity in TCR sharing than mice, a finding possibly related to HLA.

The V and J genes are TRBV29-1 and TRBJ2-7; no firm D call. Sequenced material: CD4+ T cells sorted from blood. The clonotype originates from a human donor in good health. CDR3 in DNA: TGCAGCGTTGTTGTGAGGCCCCTCTACGAGCAGTACTTC. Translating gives CSVVVRPLYEQYF.